This T cell receptor beta chain was found in a study of shared clonotypes between healthy human individuals. The CDR3 runs 17 residues. Trimming stripped 5 bases from V and 3 bases from J, with 22 bases between. The germline V gene encodes CDR1 SEHNR and CDR2 FQNEAQ (reference sequence). Method: immunoSEQ multiplex PCR; TCRdb's copy keeps in-frame clones and lacks some. The sample shows 950,000 to 1,100,000 clones, about four fifths of them seen only once. The specimen sequenced was memory CD4+ T cells from PBMCs. Subset in this sample: CD45RA-negative fraction. The genes are TRBV7-9 and TRBJ2-5; D is perhaps TRBD2 (6 bases). This sequence originates from a man aged 18 to 29 in good health. Some clones in this sample may be carry-over from other donors' samples. The CDR3 nucleotides read TGTGCCAGCAGCCACCGGGTGGGGACTTTGAGAGAAGAGACCCAGTACTTC. Its translation: CASSHRVGTLREETQYF.